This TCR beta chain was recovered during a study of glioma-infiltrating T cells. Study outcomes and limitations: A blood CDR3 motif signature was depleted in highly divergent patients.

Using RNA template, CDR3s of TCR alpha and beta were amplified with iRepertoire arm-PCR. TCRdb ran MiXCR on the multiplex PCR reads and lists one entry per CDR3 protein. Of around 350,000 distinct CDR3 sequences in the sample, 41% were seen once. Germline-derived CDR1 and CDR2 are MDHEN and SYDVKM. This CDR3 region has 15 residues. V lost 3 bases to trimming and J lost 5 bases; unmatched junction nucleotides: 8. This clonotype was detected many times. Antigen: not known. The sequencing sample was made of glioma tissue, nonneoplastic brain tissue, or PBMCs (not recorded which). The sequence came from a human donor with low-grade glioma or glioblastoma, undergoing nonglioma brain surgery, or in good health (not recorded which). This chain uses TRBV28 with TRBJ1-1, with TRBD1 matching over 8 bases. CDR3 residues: CASSLPQGAGTEAFF. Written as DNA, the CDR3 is TGTGCCAGCAGTTTGCCCCAGGGGGCTGGGACTGAAGCTTTCTTT.